Listed below are T cell receptor beta chains from one sample, sequenced in a study of blood T cells in healthy people across ages. TCRdb fed the 5' RACE reads into MiXCR, producing one record per CDR3 protein. The sample records about 1.5 million distinct CDR3 sequences, 35% to 45% being singletons. The sequenced sample consisted of blood. The receptors originated from a woman between 18 and 29 years old in good health. Each CDR3 is given with its conserved first and last residue. A D gene is named only where the DNA matches it firmly. The size field is filled for only some rows; it gives once, few, many or a size class.

CDR3nt	CDR3aa	len	v_gene	j_gene	d_gene	abundance
TGTGCCAGCAGTTACTCGAATCTAGCGGGAGGCAATGAGCAGTTCTTC	CASSYSNLAGGNEQFF	16	TRBV6-2/TRBV6-3	TRBJ2-1	TRBD2	.
TGTGCCAGCAGCGTAAGATTGACAGGGAGAGGCAATGAGCAGTACTTC	CASSVRLTGRGNEQYF	16	TRBV9	TRBJ2-5	TRBD1	.
TGCGCCAGCGGATCGGACAGAACAGATACGCAGTATTTT	CASGSDRTDTQYF	13	TRBV5-1	TRBJ2-3	.	.
TGCAGCGTTGAAGGGACCATCACAGATACGCAGTATTTT	CSVEGTITDTQYF	13	TRBV29-1	TRBJ2-3	.	.
TGTGCCAGCAGCTTAAACGGGGACAGGGGCTTAGGGTTAGAGACCCAGTACTTC	CASSLNGDRGLGLETQYF	18	TRBV7-2	TRBJ2-5	TRBD1	.
TGTGCCACCAGCAGAGATGCGAGCTACGAGCAGTACTTC	CATSRDASYEQYF	13	TRBV15	TRBJ2-7	.	few
TGCAGCGTGTCCGCGGGCGGGGCGTACAATGAGCAGTTCTTC	CSVSAGGAYNEQFF	14	TRBV29-1	TRBJ2-1	.	few
TGTGCCAGCACCCAAAGTGGGACAGGGTATGAGCAGTTCTTC	CASTQSGTGYEQFF	14	TRBV7-2	TRBJ2-1	TRBD1	few
TGTGCCAGCAGCAAACCAGGTCCCGAAACAGAGACCCAGTACTTC	CASSKPGPETETQYF	15	TRBV21-1	TRBJ2-5	.	.
TGTGCCAGCAGCCATACAGGGTTGAACACTGAAGCTTTCTTT	CASSHTGLNTEAFF	14	TRBV7-2	TRBJ1-1	.	.
TGCGCCAGCAGCTCCTCTCTCACTAGAGGGGCAGATACGCAGTATTTT	CASSSSLTRGADTQYF	16	TRBV4-3	TRBJ2-3	.	many
TGTGCCAGCAGTTATTATGGGGAAGTTGTTGAGAACCAGTACTTC	CASSYYGEVVENQYF	15	TRBV6-5	TRBJ2-7	.	.
TGCGCCAGCAGCCAAGAGATACGGAACACCGGGGGGCTGTTTTTT	CASSQEIRNTGGLFF	15	TRBV4-3	TRBJ2-2	.	.
TGTGCCAGCAGCCCTCTTAGGGGGACTAGCGGGAGCTCCTACAATGAGCAGTTCTTC	CASSPLRGTSGSSYNEQFF	19	TRBV12-3/TRBV12-4	TRBJ2-1	TRBD2	.